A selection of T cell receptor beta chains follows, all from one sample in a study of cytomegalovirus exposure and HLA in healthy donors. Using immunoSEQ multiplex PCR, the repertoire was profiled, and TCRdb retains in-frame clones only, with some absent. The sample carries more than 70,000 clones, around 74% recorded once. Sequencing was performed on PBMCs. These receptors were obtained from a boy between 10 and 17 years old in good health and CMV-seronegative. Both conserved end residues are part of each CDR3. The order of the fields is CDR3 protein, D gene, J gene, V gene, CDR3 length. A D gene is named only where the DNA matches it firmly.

cdr3_aa: CSVEDRTSGLVRTQYF
d_call: TRBD2
j_call: TRBJ2-5
v_call: TRBV29-1
cdr3_length: 16

cdr3_aa: CASSYNDRGYGSTEAFF
d_call: TRBD1
j_call: TRBJ1-1
v_call: TRBV9
cdr3_length: 17

cdr3_aa: CASSYSMLADTYEQYF
d_call: TRBD2
j_call: TRBJ2-7
v_call: TRBV6-5
cdr3_length: 16

cdr3_aa: CASSTGGNQPQHF
d_call: -
j_call: TRBJ1-5
v_call: TRBV19
cdr3_length: 13

cdr3_aa: CAWTGADQETQYF
d_call: -
j_call: TRBJ2-5
v_call: TRBV30
cdr3_length: 13

cdr3_aa: CASSEQGASNQPQHF
d_call: TRBD1
j_call: TRBJ1-5
v_call: TRBV9
cdr3_length: 15

cdr3_aa: CASGLAQTPLHF
d_call: -
j_call: TRBJ1-6
v_call: TRBV2
cdr3_length: 12

cdr3_aa: CASSQDLTGKYNEQFF
d_call: -
j_call: TRBJ2-1
v_call: TRBV4-3
cdr3_length: 16

cdr3_aa: CASSPYPGQRNPSGANVLTF
d_call: -
j_call: TRBJ2-6
v_call: TRBV9
cdr3_length: 20

cdr3_aa: CASSLGTGYEQYF
d_call: TRBD1
j_call: TRBJ2-7
v_call: TRBV11-2
cdr3_length: 13

cdr3_aa: CAWSIDLSSYNEQFF
d_call: -
j_call: TRBJ2-1
v_call: TRBV30
cdr3_length: 15

cdr3_aa: CASSEYGGSDTQYF
d_call: -
j_call: TRBJ2-3
v_call: TRBV6-1
cdr3_length: 14

cdr3_aa: CASSSGLGSTDTQYF
d_call: TRBD2
j_call: TRBJ2-3
v_call: TRBV11-1
cdr3_length: 15

cdr3_aa: CAISESAGNTEAFF
d_call: -
j_call: TRBJ1-1
v_call: TRBV10-3
cdr3_length: 14

cdr3_aa: CAWSVGLAGAKQFF
d_call: TRBD2
j_call: TRBJ2-1
v_call: TRBV30
cdr3_length: 14

cdr3_aa: CASSLGGSEQYF
d_call: -
j_call: TRBJ2-7
v_call: TRBV7-9
cdr3_length: 12

cdr3_aa: CASSYQGQDYEQYF
d_call: TRBD1
j_call: TRBJ2-7
v_call: TRBV6-5
cdr3_length: 14

cdr3_aa: CASSDRGQGGQPQHF
d_call: TRBD1
j_call: TRBJ1-5
v_call: TRBV6-1
cdr3_length: 15

cdr3_aa: CASSSRQDGSEQYF
d_call: -
j_call: TRBJ2-7
v_call: TRBV7-9
cdr3_length: 14

cdr3_aa: CASKAYGQNTEAFF
d_call: -
j_call: TRBJ1-1
v_call: TRBV6-6
cdr3_length: 14

cdr3_aa: CASSQESLSGASSLYGYTF
d_call: -
j_call: TRBJ1-2
v_call: TRBV4-1
cdr3_length: 19

cdr3_aa: CASSQQQGLEQYF
d_call: -
j_call: TRBJ2-7
v_call: TRBV4-1
cdr3_length: 13

cdr3_aa: CASSWGVVAEAFF
d_call: -
j_call: TRBJ1-1
v_call: TRBV27
cdr3_length: 13

cdr3_aa: CASSLPGTGRSYTF
d_call: TRBD1
j_call: TRBJ1-2
v_call: TRBV5-1
cdr3_length: 14

cdr3_aa: CASSAGTGRNEQYF
d_call: TRBD1
j_call: TRBJ2-7
v_call: TRBV28
cdr3_length: 14

cdr3_aa: CASSPRSASNYGYTF
d_call: -
j_call: TRBJ1-2
v_call: TRBV4-3
cdr3_length: 15

cdr3_aa: CASRDTGSVTEAFF
d_call: -
j_call: TRBJ1-1
v_call: TRBV5-1
cdr3_length: 14

cdr3_aa: CASSLQGSNTEAFF
d_call: -
j_call: TRBJ1-1
v_call: TRBV27
cdr3_length: 14

cdr3_aa: CASSQAGTSGGNIQYF
d_call: TRBD2
j_call: TRBJ2-4
v_call: TRBV4-1
cdr3_length: 16

cdr3_aa: CASSYGRGQETQYF
d_call: -
j_call: TRBJ2-5
v_call: TRBV6-5
cdr3_length: 14

cdr3_aa: CASSLYGSYEQYF
d_call: -
j_call: TRBJ2-7
v_call: TRBV7-2
cdr3_length: 13

cdr3_aa: CASSSFGQSYEQYF
d_call: -
j_call: TRBJ2-7
v_call: TRBV6-5
cdr3_length: 14

cdr3_aa: CASSPRGSGNEKLFF
d_call: -
j_call: TRBJ1-4
v_call: TRBV6-4
cdr3_length: 15

cdr3_aa: CASSFRGTGGIGTEAFF
d_call: TRBD1
j_call: TRBJ1-1
v_call: TRBV28
cdr3_length: 17

cdr3_aa: CASSEAVETGTEKLFF
d_call: TRBD1
j_call: TRBJ1-4
v_call: TRBV6-1
cdr3_length: 16

cdr3_aa: CASNWGQGYEQYF
d_call: TRBD1
j_call: TRBJ2-7
v_call: TRBV28
cdr3_length: 13

cdr3_aa: CASSLGGYGYTF
d_call: -
j_call: TRBJ1-2
v_call: TRBV6-1
cdr3_length: 12

cdr3_aa: CASSQDGTDTQYF
d_call: -
j_call: TRBJ2-3
v_call: TRBV14
cdr3_length: 13

cdr3_aa: CASSRDFNNEQFF
d_call: -
j_call: TRBJ2-1
v_call: TRBV6-5
cdr3_length: 13

cdr3_aa: CAWWTGALNTEAFF
d_call: TRBD1
j_call: TRBJ1-1
v_call: TRBV30
cdr3_length: 14

cdr3_aa: CASRGSGSYYEQYF
d_call: -
j_call: TRBJ2-7
v_call: TRBV6-1
cdr3_length: 14

cdr3_aa: CASSPGQGGLGNQPQHF
d_call: TRBD1
j_call: TRBJ1-5
v_call: TRBV4-1
cdr3_length: 17

cdr3_aa: CASSHRDRGPSEQYF
d_call: TRBD1
j_call: TRBJ2-7
v_call: TRBV7-9
cdr3_length: 15

cdr3_aa: CASRTRGLGKPQHF
d_call: TRBD1
j_call: TRBJ1-5
v_call: TRBV2
cdr3_length: 14

cdr3_aa: CASSPSRQLETQYF
d_call: -
j_call: TRBJ2-5
v_call: TRBV19
cdr3_length: 14

cdr3_aa: CASMGLREKLFF
d_call: -
j_call: TRBJ1-4
v_call: TRBV27
cdr3_length: 12

cdr3_aa: CASRAPGLIYGYTF
d_call: -
j_call: TRBJ1-2
v_call: TRBV28
cdr3_length: 14

cdr3_aa: CASSPSVGSGTDTQYF
d_call: -
j_call: TRBJ2-3
v_call: TRBV9
cdr3_length: 16

cdr3_aa: CASSTSGRGSYNEQFF
d_call: TRBD2
j_call: TRBJ2-1
v_call: TRBV5-4
cdr3_length: 16

cdr3_aa: CATSREGVEQYF
d_call: -
j_call: TRBJ2-5
v_call: TRBV15
cdr3_length: 12

cdr3_aa: CASSESGGMQETQYF
d_call: TRBD2
j_call: TRBJ2-5
v_call: TRBV19
cdr3_length: 15

cdr3_aa: CASSYSPGQNILIRFF
d_call: TRBD1
j_call: TRBJ2-1
v_call: TRBV6-5
cdr3_length: 16

cdr3_aa: CARDRGFKGAGYTF
d_call: TRBD1
j_call: TRBJ1-2
v_call: TRBV30
cdr3_length: 14

cdr3_aa: CATSRAEYNEQFF
d_call: -
j_call: TRBJ2-1
v_call: TRBV15
cdr3_length: 13

cdr3_aa: CASSGTGMGQFF
d_call: -
j_call: TRBJ2-1
v_call: TRBV9
cdr3_length: 12

cdr3_aa: CASSPRGMNTEAFF
d_call: -
j_call: TRBJ1-1
v_call: TRBV18
cdr3_length: 14